Presented here are 27 T cell receptor beta chains from one specimen sequenced in a study of blood T cells in healthy people across ages. Primers used in a second PCR of roughly 6 to 12 cycles were a sample-barcoded 5' primer and a J-beta primer mix. Each CDR3 protein is one row after TCRdb ran MiXCR on the 5' RACE reads. The data show roughly 700,000 distinct CDR3 sequences, with less than 40% seen just once and 15% held by the top ten. Sequencing used blood. Source of these receptors: a woman aged 80 or over in good health.

This clonotype was counted at least ten times. The J gene is TRBJ2-6, the V gene TRBV7-9, with D unresolved. V was trimmed by 5 bases and J by 0 bases, leaving 20 bases between them. This CDR3 comprises 19 residues. Germline V CDR1 and CDR2: SEHNR, FQNEAQ (reference sequence). Written as DNA, the CDR3 is TGTGCCAGCAGCCCCCTTATCACCCTCCCTTTCTCTGGGGCCAACGTCCTGACTTTC. Its protein product is CASSPLITLPFSGANVLTF.

A remark on this clonotype: A read error is possible here, since a much larger clone lies one base away. The chain joins TRBV6-6 to TRBJ1-5; 9 bases match TRBD1. In germline, CDR1 is MNHNY, CDR2 SVGAGI (reference sequence). The CDR3 extends over 15 amino acids. V dropped 5 bases and J dropped 6; count of bases not matched to a gene: 8. The CDR3 bases are TGTGCCAGCAGTCGTCTAGGACAGGGGTGTCAGCCCCAGCATTTT. This sequence encodes CASSRLGQGCQPQHF.

The V call is TRBV20-1, the J call TRBJ2-1; D is undetermined. Germline CDR1 is DFQATT and CDR2 is SNEGSKA (reference sequence). The CDR3 contains 13 residues. Trimming cost V 1 base and J 6 bases, with 10 bases left between them. The CDR3 is CSARGGLINEQFF. The CDR3 region has the DNA TGCAGTGCTAGAGGAGGTCTCATCAATGAGCAGTTCTTC.

This clonotype was counted ten times or more. The chain recombines TRBV9 with TRBJ1-6; 9 bases match TRBD1. The V gene end was trimmed by 3 bases and the J gene end by 7 bases; junction bases not matched to a gene: 8. The CDR3 runs to 16 residues. The germline V gene has CDR1 SGDLS and CDR2 YYNGEE. In nucleotides, the CDR3 is TGTGCCAGCAGCGCCTCCGGGACAGGGAGAAATTCACCCCTCCACTTT. Protein sequence: CASSASGTGRNSPLHF.

This clonotype was counted many times. A single base separates this from a much larger clone, so it may be a read error. The genes are TRBV5-1 and TRBJ2-1; possible D gene TRBD1, 6 bases. CDR1 SGHRS and CDR2 YFSETQ come from the germline V gene. The CDR3 is 14 amino acids. V lost 3 bases to trimming and J lost 8 bases, with 15 bases between them. The CDR3: CASSWAIGGYEQFF. The CDR3 coding sequence is TGCGCCAGCAGCTGGGCGATAGGGGGATATGAGCAGTTCTTC. Variable domain in full (rest from reference TRBV5-1 and TRBJ2-1): KAGVTQTPRYLIKTRGQQVTLSCSPISGHRSVSWYQQTPGQGLQFLFEYFSETQRNKGNFPGRFSGRQFSNSRSEMNVSTLELGDSALYLCASSWAIGGYEQFFGPGTRLTVL.

The chain employs TRBV29-1 and TRBJ2-2; no clear D. The CDR3 covers 11 residues. In germline, CDR1 is SQVTM, CDR2 ANQGSEA. Trimming shortened V by 4 bases and J by 1 base, and 1 base separated the two germline ends. The CDR3 nucleotides read TGCAGCGTTGGGAACACCGGGGAGCTGTTTTTT. This sequence encodes CSVGNTGELFF.

This chain connects TRBV29-1 to TRBJ1-2; D uncertain. The V and J ends lost 4 bases and 1 base respectively, with 7 bases between them. The CDR3 is 12 residues long. Per germline, CDR1 SQVTM and CDR2 ANQGSEA. The chain's CDR3 is CSVVESNYGYTF. Written as DNA, the CDR3 is TGCAGCGTTGTAGAAAGTAACTATGGCTACACCTTC.

This clonotype was counted ten times or more. This chain's CDR3 is CASRGGQGPYSGANVLTF. For the CDR3, the DNA is TGTGCCAGCAGGGGAGGGCAGGGCCCGTACTCTGGGGCCAACGTCCTGACTTTC. V gene TRBV12-3 or TRBV12-4 combines with J gene TRBJ2-6; 7 nucleotides match TRBD2. CDR3 length equals 18 residues. Trimming removed 6 bases from V and 0 bases from J; junction bases left unmatched: 11.

This clonotype was detected ten times or more. V and J are TRBV7-2 and TRBJ2-7; 12 bases align to TRBD1. Looked up from germline, CDR1 is SGHTA and CDR2 is FQGNSA. V was pared by 6 bases and J by 4 bases, with 7 bases of the junction left unmatched. The CDR3 sequence is 15 residues long. In DNA form, the CDR3 reads TGTGCCAGCAGACGCCCGGGACAGGGGGCTTACGAGCAGTACTTC. Translated: CASRRPGQGAYEQYF.

In this sample, this clonotype turned up a few times. This chain uses TRBV6-1 with TRBJ2-2; D gene unclear. Looked up from germline, CDR1 is MNHNS and CDR2 is SASEGT. The CDR3 length is 15 residues. V lost 1 base and J 2 bases, leaving 8 bases between the germline ends. The CDR3 is CASSEEGRNTGELFF. CDR3 sequence (DNA): TGTGCCAGCAGTGAAGAAGGACGCAACACCGGGGAGCTGTTTTTT.

This clonotype has ten or more counts. The V gene is TRBV18, the J gene TRBJ2-1; TRBD2 matches 8 bases. This CDR3 contains 16 residues. Germline V gives CDR1 KGHSH, CDR2 LQKENI. Losses at the gene ends were 0 bases for V and 2 bases for J; bases not matched to a gene: 3. DNA for the CDR3: TGTGCCAGCTCACCACCAACCGGGGGGGCCTACAATGAGCAGTTCTTC. Its translation is CASSPPTGGAYNEQFF.

This clonotype was recorded a few times. This could be a read error, since a much larger clone is one nucleotide away. The chain joins TRBV10-3 to TRBJ1-2; D possibly corresponds to TRBD1 (5 bases). This CDR3 has 14 amino acids. Germline values: CDR1 ENHRY, CDR2 SYGVKD. Trimming cost V 10 bases and J 3 bases, with 18 bases left between them. CDR3 coding DNA: TGTGCCACCCACCTATCTCGGGGCGACTATGGCTACACCTTC. Its protein is CATHLSRGDYGYTF.

This clonotype showed up many times. This sequence joins TRBV5-1 and TRBJ2-7; 7 nucleotides match TRBD1. With 0 bases clipped from V and 3 bases from J, the junction kept 9 bases outside the gene matches. The CDR3 length is 16 residues. Per the germline V gene, CDR1 is SGHRS and CDR2 is YFSETQ. This CDR3 reads CASSLGGTGVLYEQYF. In DNA, the CDR3 is TGCGCCAGCAGCTTGGGAGGTACAGGGGTTCTCTACGAGCAGTACTTC.

The J gene is TRBJ1-3, the V gene TRBV30; D uncertain. V gave up 5 bases and J gave up 4 bases, with 15 bases separating them. Germline V gene sequence: CDR1 GTSNPN, CDR2 SVGIG (reference sequence). The CDR3 covers 14 residues. The chain's CDR3 is CAWATTSPGNTIYF. The DNA of the CDR3 is TGTGCCTGGGCCACGACATCGCCGGGAAACACCATATATTTT.

The chain recombines TRBV6-1 with TRBJ1-6, with 9 nucleotides matching TRBD1. CDR3 length: 12 amino acids. Germline V gives CDR1 MNHNS, CDR2 SASEGT. After removal of 5 bases from V and 14 bases from J, the junction contained 4 bases not matched to a gene. DNA of the CDR3: TGTGCCAGCAGTACCAGGACAGGGGCCCTCCACTTT. Protein: CASSTRTGALHF.

In its sample, this clonotype was seen many times. The genes are TRBV6-5 and TRBJ2-7; 9 positions match TRBD1. The CDR3 sequence is 15 residues long. Germline-derived CDR1 and CDR2 are MNHEY and SVGAGI. The V segment lost 0 bases and the J segment 8 bases; nucleotides outside the gene matches: 8. CDR3 residues: CASSYSGTGLEKQYF. For the CDR3, the DNA is TGTGCCAGCAGTTACTCTGGGACAGGGTTAGAGAAGCAGTACTTC.

This clonotype was counted many times. The rearrangement uses TRBV18 and TRBJ2-6; 7 bases are shared with TRBD1. CDR1 is KGHSH and CDR2 is LQKENI in the germline V gene. Trimming removed 3 bases from V and 4 bases from J; junction bases left unmatched: 9. The CDR3 has 17 residues. The CDR3: CASSPRNTGAGANVLTF. The CDR3 DNA follows: TGTGCCAGCTCACCCCGAAATACAGGGGCCGGGGCCAACGTCCTGACTTTC.

This chain connects TRBV20-1 to TRBJ1-6; D possibly corresponds to TRBD1 (5 bases). Looked up from germline, CDR1 is DFQATT and CDR2 is SNEGSKA (reference sequence). V was shortened by 2 bases and J by 9 bases, with 14 bases between the two germline ends. CDR3 length: 14 residues. CDR3 region: CSARQTDRFSPLHF. Here the CDR3 DNA reads TGCAGTGCTAGACAAACCGACAGATTTTCACCCCTCCACTTT.

This clonotype was seen only a few times. The chain joins TRBV20-1 to TRBJ1-1; D gene unclear. Per the germline V gene, CDR1 is DFQATT and CDR2 is SNEGSKA (reference sequence). This CDR3 spans 12 amino acids. The ends were cut back, 3 bases at V and 6 bases at J, with 11 bases in the middle. The CDR3 nucleotides are TGCAGTGCTAGGAGGGCAAAATCTGAAGCTTTCTTT. Amino acid sequence: CSARRAKSEAFF.

This clonotype was observed many times. The V gene is TRBV5-5, the J gene TRBJ2-7, with 7 bases that match TRBD1. The CDR3 runs 13 residues. The germline V gene encodes CDR1 SGHKS and CDR2 YYEKEE (reference sequence). With 4 bases clipped from V and 4 bases from J, the junction kept 5 bases outside the gene matches. The CDR3 loop is CASSAGTAYEQYF. CDR3 nucleotide sequence: TGTGCCAGCAGCGCCGGGACAGCTTACGAGCAGTACTTC.

Points on this clonotype: A much larger clone differs from this one at a single base, so this may be a read error. This chain connects TRBV28 to TRBJ2-7; D is ambiguous. The CDR3 length is 14 residues. Germline-derived CDR1 and CDR2 are MDHEN and SYDVKM. CDR3 sequence (DNA): TGTGCCAGCAGATCAAGGGTAGGGTCCTACGAGCGGTACTTC. This codes for CASRSRVGSYERYF. The variable domain in full, with the rest retrieved from reference TRBV28 and TRBJ2-7, is DVKVTQSSRYLVKRTGEKVFLECVQDMDHENMFWYRQDPGLGLRLIYFSYDVKMKEKGDIPEGYSVSREKKERFSLILESASTNQTSMYLCASRSRVGSYERYFGPGTRLTVT.

This clonotype appeared once. The CDR3 protein is CSAPKGGEPYEQYF. CDR3 in DNA: TGCAGTGCGCCCAAAGGCGGGGAACCCTACGAGCAGTACTTC. The chain combines TRBV20-1 with TRBJ2-7, with D perhaps TRBD2 (6 bases). CDR1 is DFQATT and CDR2 is SNEGSKA in the germline V gene (reference sequence). V was cut by 6 bases and J by 2 bases, with 17 bases left in between. CDR3 length: 14 amino acids.

Details on this clonotype: This could be a read error, since a much larger clone is one nucleotide away. The rearrangement links TRBV7-2 to TRBJ2-1; D possibly corresponds to TRBD1 (5 bases). CDR3 size: 14 residues. Germline V CDR1 and CDR2: SGHTA, FQGNSA. Trimming took 7 bases from V and 4 from J, leaving 14 bases between them. CDR3: CTSTLGADYNEQFF. CDR3 in DNA: TGTACCAGCACCCTAGGGGCCGATTACAATGAGCAGTTCTTC.

The sample holds many counts of this clonotype. The V and J genes are TRBV20-1 and TRBJ2-7; tentative D call: TRBD1 (6 bases). The CDR3 has 15 amino acids. V shed 1 base and J shed 7 bases, with 20 bases lying between them. In germline, CDR1 is DFQATT, CDR2 SNEGSKA (reference sequence). CDR3 in DNA: TGCAGTGCTAGAGGGGGTGGGACATCCCTTTATGAGCAGTACTTC. It translates to CSARGGGTSLYEQYF.

This clonotype was seen a few times. A much larger clone differs by one base, so this may be a read error. V gene TRBV2 combines with J gene TRBJ2-7; no reliable D call. Near its end, the DNA agrees better with TRBJ2-5, so the J call may be wrong. This CDR3 has 13 residues. CDR1 SNHLY and CDR2 FYNNEI come from the germline V gene. Here the CDR3 DNA reads TGTGCCAGCAGGGCGACCGTTAAAGCGACCCAGTACTTC. This sequence encodes CASRATVKATQYF.

Concerning this clonotype itself: It may be a read error: a sequence one base away is much more abundant. The chain carries TRBV6-6 and TRBJ2-7; no clear D gene. The CDR3 contains 12 residues. The germline gives CDR1 MNHNY, CDR2 SVGAGI (reference sequence). The CDR3 nucleotides are TGTGCCTGCAGTGCGGCCCAGTACGAGCAGTACTTC. Residues: CACSAAQYEQYF.

This chain uses TRBV4-2 with TRBJ2-7; 8 bases are a match to TRBD1. The CDR3 is 16 amino acids. In germline, CDR1 is LGHNA, CDR2 YNFKEQ. The V segment lost 2 bases and the J segment 3 bases; nucleotides outside the gene matches: 9. CDR3 region: CASSQSDRAARYEQYF. As DNA, the CDR3 is TGTGCCAGCAGCCAATCGGACAGGGCCGCCCGCTACGAGCAGTACTTC.